This entry lists 17 T cell receptor beta chains sequenced from one sample in a study of sequential checkpoint blockade in melanoma. Stated treatment: randomized to nivolumab then ipilimumab (arm A) or the reverse (arm B). Generated by immunoSEQ multiplex PCR, the TCRdb table keeps only in-frame clones and is missing some. The table lists about 5,100 clones, 25% to 40% of them singletons, with around 10% in the top ten. This specimen consisted of tumor tissue (inferred from file names), obtained from a patient given nivolumab and ipilimumab in sequence. These TCRs come from a human donor with melanoma.

CDR3 DNA: TGTGCCAGCAGCTTAAAGGTGAACACTGAAGCTTTCTTT. Translated, it gives CASSLKVNTEAFF. This rearrangement joins TRBV7-8 to TRBJ1-1, with D unresolved. CDR3 length equals 13 residues. The germline CDR1 and CDR2 sequences are SGHVS and FQNEAQ. Trimming pared 2 bases from V and 0 bases from J, leaving 4 bases between. Drawing the rest from reference TRBV7-8 and TRBJ1-1, the complete variable domain is GAGVSQSPRYKVAKRGQDVALRCDPISGHVSLFWYQQALGQGPEFLTYFQNEAQLDKSGLPSDRFFAERPEGSVSTLKIQRTQQEDSAVYLCASSLKVNTEAFFGQGTRLTVV.

The V gene is TRBV5-1, the J gene TRBJ2-3; TRBD1 matches at 10 bases. CDR1 SGHRS and CDR2 YFSETQ come from the germline V gene. The CDR3 has 18 residues. Trimming removed 4 bases from V and 0 bases from J; junction bases left unmatched: 11. The CDR3 coding sequence is TGCGCCAGCAGCCTAGAGCTTGGACAGGGGGAGAGCACAGATACGCAGTATTTT. Its translation: CASSLELGQGESTDTQYF. The variable domain in full, with the rest retrieved from reference TRBV5-1 and TRBJ2-3, is KAGVTQTPRYLIKTRGQQVTLSCSPISGHRSVSWYQQTPGQGLQFLFEYFSETQRNKGNFPGRFSGRQFSNSRSEMNVSTLELGDSALYLCASSLELGQGESTDTQYFGPGTRLTVL.

This clone was detected only a few times. The DNA of the CDR3 is TGTGCCAGCAGTGAAGCGCTTCGACCCCCAGGGGGCGAAGCTTTCTTT. Protein product: CASSEALRPPGGEAFF. This chain uses TRBV6-1 with TRBJ1-1; the match to TRBD1 covers 8 bases. The CDR3 totals 16 residues. In germline, CDR1 is MNHNS, CDR2 SASEGT. The V segment lost 0 bases and the J segment 8 bases; nucleotides outside the gene matches: 11.

The V call is TRBV5-1, the J call TRBJ1-1; no clear D gene. V was cut by 1 base and J by 8 bases, with 15 bases left in between. CDR1 and CDR2 from the germline V gene are SGHRS and YFSETQ. CDR3 length: 14 amino acids. The CDR3 DNA reads TGCGCCAGCAGCTTGAGACGAGGCATAGACGAAGCTTTCTTT. Its protein product is CASSLRRGIDEAFF.

The table lists this clone with a count of one. The chain links TRBV5-1 to TRBJ2-5; D possibly corresponds to TRBD2 (6 bases). The V end was cut by 4 bases, the J end by 4 bases, with 17 bases between. The CDR3 contains 15 residues. CDR1 and CDR2 from the germline V gene are SGHRS and YFSETQ. CDR3 sequence: CASSLVEGLGETQYF. CDR3 coding DNA: TGCGCCAGCAGCCTGGTGGAGGGGCTAGGAGAGACCCAGTACTTC.

This chain connects TRBV28 to TRBJ2-1; a weak D match, TRBD1 (5 bases). Trimming shortened V by 6 bases and J by 2 bases, and 17 bases separated the two germline ends. Germline-derived CDR1 and CDR2 are MDHEN and SYDVKM. The CDR3 has 16 amino acids. CDR3: CASSPRLGQTYNEQFF. Here the CDR3 DNA reads TGTGCCAGCAGCCCGAGGTTAGGACAAACCTACAATGAGCAGTTCTTC.

The chain carries TRBV28 and TRBJ1-2; D gene unclear. Trimming left V 6 bases short and J 3 bases short, with 20 bases between. This CDR3 contains 16 residues. Germline V lookup: CDR1 MDHEN, CDR2 SYDVKM. The CDR3 protein is CASRNSRVLGHYGYTF. The DNA of the CDR3 is TGTGCCAGCAGGAACTCTAGGGTCCTCGGCCACTATGGCTACACCTTC.

This clone came up a few times. The chain is built from TRBV28 and TRBJ1-4; TRBD1 aligns across 7 bases. The germline CDR1 and CDR2 sequences are MDHEN and SYDVKM. J gave up 6 bases and V 3 bases, and 7 bases lay outside the gene matches. The CDR3 runs 15 residues. The CDR3 protein is CASSFVQGVHEKLFF. CDR3 coding DNA: TGTGCCAGCAGTTTCGTTCAGGGGGTTCATGAAAAACTGTTTTTT.

This chain uses TRBV28 with TRBJ2-7, with 7 bases fitting TRBD1. The V gene end was trimmed by 5 bases and the J gene end by 7 bases; junction bases not matched to a gene: 8. Germline V gene sequence: CDR1 MDHEN, CDR2 SYDVKM. The CDR3 length is 13 residues. The DNA for the CDR3 is TGTGCCAGCAGTCCACAGGCGACAGGGGAGCAGTACTTC. It yields the protein CASSPQATGEQYF.

CDR3 in DNA: TGCGCCAGCGGCCGGGGGGGAAGCGACTACGAGCAGTACTTC. Residues: CASGRGGSDYEQYF. The rearrangement uses TRBV5-1 and TRBJ2-7; 8 bases fit TRBD2. The CDR3 loop spans 14 amino acids. J gave up 3 bases and V 7 bases, and 9 bases lay outside the gene matches. Germline V gene lookup returns CDR1 SGHRS and CDR2 YFSETQ. Full variable domain (remainder filled in from reference TRBV5-1 and TRBJ2-7): KAGVTQTPRYLIKTRGQQVTLSCSPISGHRSVSWYQQTPGQGLQFLFEYFSETQRNKGNFPGRFSGRQFSNSRSEMNVSTLELGDSALYLCASGRGGSDYEQYFGPGTRLTVT.

This rearrangement joins TRBV15 to TRBJ2-7; no clear D. The CDR3 length is 14 residues. CDR1 and CDR2 from the germline V gene are LNHNV and YYDKDF (reference sequence). V lost 4 bases, J lost 6 bases, and 16 bases lay in between. CDR3 residues: CATSTLPVWSEQYF. The DNA for the CDR3 is TGTGCCACCAGCACCTTACCCGTTTGGTCCGAGCAGTACTTC.

This clone was picked up a small number of times. The CDR3, as DNA: TGCAGCGTTCGTGGACTAGCGGGAGGAGTCGTGGACGAGCAGTACTTC. This translates into CSVRGLAGGVVDEQYF. V gene TRBV29-1 combines with J gene TRBJ2-7, with 14 bases that match TRBD2. CDR1 is SQVTM and CDR2 is ANQGSEA in the germline V gene. CDR3 length: 16 residues. The ends lost 5 bases at V and 5 bases at J; junction bases unmatched: 11.

V and J are TRBV30 and TRBJ2-4; 7 nucleotides match TRBD1. V was clipped by 5 bases and J by 5 bases; unmatched bases: 12. The CDR3 loop spans 15 amino acids. Germline-derived CDR1 and CDR2 are GTSNPN and SVGIG (reference sequence). Here the CDR3 reads CAWGETGALQNIQYF. CDR3 in DNA: TGTGCCTGGGGTGAAACAGGGGCCCTTCAAAACATTCAGTACTTC.

The chain uses TRBV6-8 and TRBJ2-3; 8 bases agree with TRBD1. Germline V gene sequence: CDR1 MNHGY, CDR2 SAAAGT. Trimming took 7 bases from V and 8 from J; bases not matched to a gene: 14. CDR3 length: 15 residues. For the CDR3, the DNA is TGTGCCAGCACCACGGGGACAGGACCACCGGGTACGCAGTATTTT. Encoded protein: CASTTGTGPPGTQYF.

This clone is medium-sized in the sample. The chain recombines TRBV6-8 with TRBJ1-1, with a tentative D call TRBD1 (6 bases). This CDR3 contains 14 residues. V lost 2 bases, J lost 2 bases, and 9 bases lay in between. CDR1 MNHGY and CDR2 SAAAGT come from the germline V gene. CDR3 nucleotides: TGTGCCAGCAGTTACCCGACAGGAAACACTGAAGCTTTCTTT. This gives the protein CASSYPTGNTEAFF.

This rearrangement joins TRBV6-8 to TRBJ2-3; no reliable D call. CDR1 and CDR2 from the germline V gene are MNHGY and SAAAGT. The CDR3 contains 17 residues. V shed 1 base and J shed 3 bases, with 17 bases lying between them. The CDR3 nucleotides read TGTGCCAGCAGTTACTTCTCACCCGGGCTACGGACAGATACGCAGTATTTT. Its translation: CASSYFSPGLRTDTQYF.

The V gene is TRBV28, the J gene TRBJ1-5, with 10 bases matching TRBD1. Germline CDR1 MDHEN, CDR2 SYDVKM. This CDR3 spans 14 amino acids. Trimming at V came to 8 bases and at J to 5 bases, leaving 6 bases not matched to a gene. The CDR3 nucleotides read TGTGCCAGCTCGAGGGACAGGGGATATCAGCCCCAGCATTTT. It translates to CASSRDRGYQPQHF.